This record looks at one T cell receptor beta chain sequence and its context. As originally analysed: From reference gene primer amplification, estimates of nucleated cell counts were derived. The data were produced by immunoSEQ multiplex PCR, yet TCRdb's version contains in-frame clones alone and is incomplete. V and J calls and clone size follow that table, whereas D and trimming were derived from the DNA. The sample includes nearly 300,000 clones, 65% to 85% seen only once; the top ten take more than 1.2%. This specimen belongs to a study of blood T cell repertoires in COVID-19. Study overall: COVID-19 samples collected from the United States, Italy and Spain covered acute and convalescent phases. T cells, B-cell-depleted T cells, or PBMCs provided the cDNA or gDNA that served as material.

The CDR3 is made up of 15 amino acids. The Seattle patients, enrolled during active infection, were followed longitudinally. The source of this sequence is a human donor with COVID-19, enrolled during active disease. The donor label of this sample is uncertain. V usage is TRBV21-1 and J usage is TRBJ2-5; the table's D gene call, TRBD2, was not cross checked with the DNA. TRBV21-1 is recorded as a pseudogene. Sequencing input: peripheral blood. CDR3 nucleotide sequence: TGTGCCAGCAGCCCCTTAGCGGGAGACGGGGAGACCCAGTACTTC. Encoded protein: CASSPLAGDGETQYF.